Below, 5 T cell receptor beta chains from the same sample are listed, as sequenced in a study of OX40 agonist ivuxolimab in advanced cancers. Sequenced by immunoSEQ multiplex PCR; TCRdb stores in-frame clones only, minus some. This sample carries 45,000 to 60,000 clones, about 80% of them seen once, and the ten largest clones take around 4.5%. The sequencing here drew on CD4+ or CD8+ T cells sorted from blood, taken in a trial of the OX40 agonist ivuxolimab. These receptors all stem from an adult with an advanced solid tumor such as melanoma, head and neck, liver or kidney cancer.

This chain connects TRBV19 to TRBJ1-2; D call uncertain. The length of the CDR3 is 13 residues. V lost 3 bases and J 4 bases, leaving 9 bases between the germline ends. The germline CDR1 and CDR2 sequences are LNHDA and SQIVND (reference sequence). The CDR3 loop reads CASSIPRGYGYTF. In DNA form, the CDR3 reads TGTGCCAGTAGTATCCCCAGAGGCTATGGCTACACCTTC.

Sample share makes this clone medium-sized. The V gene is TRBV6-1, the J gene TRBJ2-1, with 11 bases lining up with TRBD1. CDR1 is MNHNS and CDR2 is SASEGT in the germline V gene. The CDR3 runs to 14 residues. The J segment lost 7 bases and the V segment lost 7 bases, leaving 6 bases of the junction unmatched. CDR3: CASIRDRGNNEQFF. CDR3 in DNA: TGTGCCAGCATCCGGGACAGGGGGAATAATGAGCAGTTCTTC.

The chain is built from TRBV2 and TRBJ2-5, with 8 positions matching TRBD1. The J call may not be correct, given that the DNA end is closer to TRBJ2-7. Germline-derived CDR1 and CDR2 are SNHLY and FYNNEI. The CDR3 has 15 amino acids. CDR3 region: CASTTTGTGYYEQYF. In nucleotides, the CDR3 is TGTGCCAGCACCACCACCGGGACAGGATACTACGAGCAGTACTTC.

This clone was detected a few times. The chain combines TRBV29-1 with TRBJ1-2; D unresolved. There are 15 residues in the CDR3. Germline CDR1 is SQVTM and CDR2 is ANQGSEA. CDR3 in amino acids: CTHLPAVGANYGYTF. The CDR3 nucleotides read TGCACCCACCTCCCCGCGGTGGGCGCGAACTATGGCTACACCTTC.

The rearrangement links TRBV10-1 to TRBJ2-4; TRBD1 is a possible D gene (6 bases). CDR3 size: 14 residues. Germline CDR1 reads WNHNN; CDR2 reads SYGVQD (reference sequence). V was shortened by 3 bases and J by 3 bases, with 9 bases between the two germline ends. The CDR3 here is CASSDTGFKNIQYF. The CDR3 region has the DNA TGCGCCAGCAGTGATACAGGGTTCAAAAACATTCAGTACTTC.